The 16 T cell receptor beta chains presented below share a single source sample, sequenced in a study of blood T cells in healthy people across ages. A second PCR of about 6 to 12 cycles used a sample-barcoded 5' primer and a J-beta primer mix. MiXCR was run by TCRdb on the 5' RACE reads, yielding one entry per CDR3 protein. The data contain 1.2 million to 1.5 million distinct CDR3 sequences, around two fifths of them singletons. Sequencing was performed on blood. These receptors were obtained from a woman younger than 30 in good health.

The chain links TRBV20-1 to TRBJ2-1; tentatively, D is TRBD2 (5 bases). CDR3 length equals 16 residues. Trimming stripped 5 bases from V and 0 bases from J, with 17 bases between. Germline-derived CDR1 and CDR2 are DFQATT and SNEGSKA (reference sequence). The CDR3 DNA follows: TGCAGTGCTGAGGGATATACTGGAAGCTCCTACAATGAGCAGTTCTTC. This codes for CSAEGYTGSSYNEQFF.

This chain uses TRBV29-1 with TRBJ2-2, with D tentatively TRBD2 (7 bases). CDR1 and CDR2 (germline): SQVTM, ANQGSEA. The CDR3 loop spans 19 amino acids. With 3 bases removed from V and 2 bases from J, the gap between germline ends came to 25 bases. The DNA for the CDR3 is TGCAGCGTTGAGGGAGGGGGGGGAGGATCAGTAAGAAACACCGGGGAGCTGTTTTTT. It encodes CSVEGGGGGSVRNTGELFF.

This clonotype was counted only a few times. The V and J genes are TRBV27 and TRBJ2-1, with D perhaps assigned TRBD1 or TRBD2 (5 bases each). The assigned J gene may be wrong: the sequence end matches TRBJ2-7 better. Germline CDR1 and CDR2: MNHEY and SMNVEV (reference sequence). This CDR3 is 15 amino acids long. CDR3 in DNA: TGTGCCAGCAGTTTAGGGGCGGACTTCTACAATGAGCAGTACTTC. The encoded protein is CASSLGADFYNEQYF.

The chain combines TRBV2 with TRBJ2-3, with 7 bases fitting TRBD1. J lost 4 bases, V lost 6 bases, and 10 bases had no gene match. The CDR3 contains 15 residues. Germline V gene data show CDR1 as SNHLY and CDR2 as FYNNEI. The CDR3 nucleotides are TGTGCCAGCAGCGCCGGGGACAGAGGGGCAGATACGCAGTATTTT. Amino acid sequence: CASSAGDRGADTQYF.

The chain couples TRBV20-1 to TRBJ2-3; D remains unclear. The CDR3 covers 15 residues. V was trimmed by 0 bases and J by 2 bases, leaving 12 bases between them. In germline, CDR1 is DFQATT, CDR2 SNEGSKA (reference sequence). The CDR3 reads CSARDLSRDTDTQYF. CDR3 DNA sequence: TGCAGTGCTAGAGATTTGAGTAGAGACACAGATACGCAGTATTTT.

V usage is TRBV20-1 and J usage is TRBJ1-1; D gene ambiguous. The V gene lost 0 bases and the J gene lost 4 bases, with 18 bases spanning the gap. Germline V gene lookup returns CDR1 DFQATT and CDR2 SNEGSKA (reference sequence). This CDR3 spans 16 amino acids. The CDR3 loop is CSARDQRLRAFTEAFF. The CDR3 DNA reads TGCAGTGCTAGAGATCAACGACTGAGGGCTTTCACTGAAGCTTTCTTT.

The chain joins TRBV3-1 to TRBJ2-1, with D possibly TRBD1 on 5 matching bases. The CDR3 spans 14 residues. Germline CDR1 is LGHDT and CDR2 is YNNKEL (reference sequence). V gave up 1 base and J gave up 7 bases, with 11 bases separating them. The CDR3 sequence is CASSQVRGRNEQFF. In DNA form, the CDR3 reads TGTGCCAGCAGCCAAGTTAGGGGTAGAAATGAGCAGTTCTTC.

The chain uses TRBV28 and TRBJ1-1, with a tentative D call TRBD1 (5 bases). Germline values: CDR1 MDHEN, CDR2 SYDVKM. This CDR3 is built from 14 residues. Trimming removed 6 bases at V and 3 bases at J, with 14 bases between. The CDR3 protein is CASSRPGTDTEAFF. The CDR3 bases are TGTGCCAGCAGCCGCCCCGGGACGGACACTGAAGCTTTCTTT.

Only a few counts were recorded for this clonotype. CDR3 in DNA: TGCAGTGCTAGGGAGAATATTAACTATGGCTACACCTTC. It is translated as CSARENINYGYTF. The chain is built from TRBV20-1 and TRBJ1-2; D remains unclear. V gave up 3 bases and J gave up 1 base, with 9 bases separating them. The CDR3 loop spans 13 amino acids. CDR1 is DFQATT, CDR2 SNEGSKA, per germline (reference sequence).

The chain joins TRBV2 to TRBJ2-7, with a possible D match to TRBD2 (5 bases). The germline CDR1 and CDR2 sequences are SNHLY and FYNNEI. CDR3 length: 16 residues. The V end was cut by 2 bases, the J end by 3 bases, with 17 bases between. The CDR3 loop reads CASSESTSFGDYEQYF. In DNA form, the CDR3 reads TGTGCCAGCAGTGAAAGCACTAGTTTCGGGGACTACGAGCAGTACTTC. The whole variable domain, filled in from reference TRBV2 and TRBJ2-7, reads EPEVTQTPSHQVTQMGQEVILRCVPISNHLYFYWYRQILGQKVEFLVSFYNNEISEKSEIFDDQFSVERPDGSNFTLKIRSTKLEDSAMYFCASSESTSFGDYEQYFGPGTRLTVT.

The chain recombines TRBV4-2 with TRBJ2-1; possibly TRBD1 for D (5 bases). The CDR3 runs 16 residues. V dropped 0 bases and J dropped 4 bases, with 13 bases sitting between them. Looked up from germline, CDR1 is LGHNA and CDR2 is YNFKEQ. The CDR3 bases are TGTGCCAGCAGCCAAGATTTAGGGGCAAGATACAATGAGCAGTTCTTC. Protein: CASSQDLGARYNEQFF.

The chain carries TRBV20-1 and TRBJ2-1; TRBD2 matches 8 bases. The trim removed 0 bases at V and 0 bases at J, leaving 10 bases unmatched. Germline values: CDR1 DFQATT, CDR2 SNEGSKA (reference sequence). The CDR3 loop spans 18 amino acids. The CDR3 region has the DNA TGCAGTGCTAGAGAGGGACCGAGCGGGGGCTCCTCCTACAATGAGCAGTTCTTC. The encoded protein is CSAREGPSGGSSYNEQFF.

A note on this clonotype: A junction end diverges from the germline sequence, so it may reflect a read error. The rearrangement joins TRBV27 to TRBJ1-1; 8 bases agree with TRBD1. The CDR3 length is 15 residues. In germline, CDR1 is MNHEY, CDR2 SMNVEV (reference sequence). The CDR3 region is CASSLVQGAGTEAFF. CDR3 in DNA: TGTGCCAGTAGTTTAGTGCAGGGGGCGGGCACTGAAGCTTTCTTT.

This clonotype has a handful of counts. The chain is built from TRBV28 and TRBJ1-6, with D unresolved. In germline, CDR1 is MDHEN, CDR2 SYDVKM. The V gene lost 2 bases and the J gene lost 9 bases, with 5 bases spanning the gap. CDR3 length: 12 residues. The CDR3 loop reads CASSLLASPLHF. The CDR3 bases are TGTGCCAGCAGTTTACTGGCTTCACCCCTCCACTTT.

This chain uses TRBV20-1 with TRBJ2-5; 10 nucleotides align to TRBD2. Per the germline V gene, CDR1 is DFQATT and CDR2 is SNEGSKA (reference sequence). Unmatched junction bases numbered 17, after V lost 5 bases and J lost 5 bases. There are 17 residues in the CDR3. CDR3 amino acids: CSAQGGSGGKGEETQYF. The CDR3 DNA sequence: TGCAGTGCTCAGGGGGGTAGCGGGGGGAAAGGAGAGGAGACCCAGTACTTC.

This chain uses TRBV12-3 or TRBV12-4 with TRBJ2-7, with 8 bases that match TRBD2. Trimming cost V 3 bases and J 2 bases; bases outside gene matches: 15. CDR3 length: 18 amino acids. The CDR3 DNA reads as TGTGCCAGCAGTTTTCCCACTAGCGGCCCCTCCCCGGCCTACGAGCAGTACTTC. Translation: CASSFPTSGPSPAYEQYF.